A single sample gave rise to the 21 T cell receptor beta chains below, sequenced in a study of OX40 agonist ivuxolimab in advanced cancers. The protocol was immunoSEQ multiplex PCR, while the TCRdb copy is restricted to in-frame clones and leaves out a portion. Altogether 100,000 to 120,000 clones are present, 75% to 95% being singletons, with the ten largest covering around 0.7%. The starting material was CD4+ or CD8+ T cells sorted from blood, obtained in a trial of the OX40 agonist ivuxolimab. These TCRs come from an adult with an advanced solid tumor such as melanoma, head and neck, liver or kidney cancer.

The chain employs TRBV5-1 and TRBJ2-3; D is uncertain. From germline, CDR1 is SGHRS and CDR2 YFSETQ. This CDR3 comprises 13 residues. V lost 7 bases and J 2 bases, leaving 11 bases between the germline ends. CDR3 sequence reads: CASRQSVTDTQYF. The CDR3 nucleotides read TGCGCCAGCCGGCAAAGTGTCACAGATACGCAGTATTTT.

CDR3 in DNA: TGCAGCGTTGCCGCCGTGTCTTTTAGACTAGCGGGAGGGCCGTCCTACGAGCAGTACTTC. Its protein product is CSVAAVSFRLAGGPSYEQYF. The rearrangement links TRBV29-1 to TRBJ2-7, with TRBD2 matching 14 bases. The CDR3 has 20 amino acids. V was clipped by 4 bases and J by 1 base; unmatched bases: 18. The germline V gene encodes CDR1 SQVTM and CDR2 ANQGSEA.

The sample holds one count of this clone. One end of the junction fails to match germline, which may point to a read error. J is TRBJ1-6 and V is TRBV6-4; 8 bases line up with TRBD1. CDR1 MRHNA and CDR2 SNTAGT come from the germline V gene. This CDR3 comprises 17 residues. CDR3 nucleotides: TGTGCCAGCAGTTACTCCGGACAGGGACCCTATAATTCACCCCTCCACTTT. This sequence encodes CASSYSGQGPYNSPLHF.

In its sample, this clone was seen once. The CDR3 is CASSSGTAVGEQYF. The CDR3, as DNA: TGTGCCAGCAGTTCCGGGACCGCGGTAGGAGAGCAGTACTTC. The chain has TRBV6-5 and TRBJ2-7; D assignment may be TRBD1 or TRBD2 (5 bases each). The germline V gene has CDR1 MNHEY and CDR2 SVGAGI. There are 14 residues in the CDR3. Trimming removed 4 bases from V and 7 bases from J, with 17 bases in between.

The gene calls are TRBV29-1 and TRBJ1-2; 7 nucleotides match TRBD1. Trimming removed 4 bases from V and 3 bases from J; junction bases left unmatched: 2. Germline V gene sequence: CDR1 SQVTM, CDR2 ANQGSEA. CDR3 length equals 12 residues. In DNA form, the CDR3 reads TGCAGCGTTGGGCAGGGGGACTATGGCTACACCTTC. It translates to CSVGQGDYGYTF.

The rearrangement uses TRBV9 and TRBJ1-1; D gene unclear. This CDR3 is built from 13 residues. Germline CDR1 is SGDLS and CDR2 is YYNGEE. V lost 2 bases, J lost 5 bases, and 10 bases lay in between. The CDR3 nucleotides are TGTGCCAGCAGCGTCTCCTTTCGGACTGAAGCTTTCTTT. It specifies CASSVSFRTEAFF. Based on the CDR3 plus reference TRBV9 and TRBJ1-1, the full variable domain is DSGVTQTPKHLITATGQRVTLRCSPRSGDLSVYWYQQSLDQGLQFLIQYYNGEERAKGNILERFSAQQFPDLHSELNLSSLELGDSALYFCASSVSFRTEAFFGQGTRLTVV.

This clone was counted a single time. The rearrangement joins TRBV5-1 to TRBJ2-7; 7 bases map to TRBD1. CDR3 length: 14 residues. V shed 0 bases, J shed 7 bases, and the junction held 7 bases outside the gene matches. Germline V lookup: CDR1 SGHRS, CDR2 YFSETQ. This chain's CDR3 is CASSLAGTDPEQYF. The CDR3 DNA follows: TGCGCCAGCAGCTTGGCTGGGACAGACCCAGAGCAGTACTTC. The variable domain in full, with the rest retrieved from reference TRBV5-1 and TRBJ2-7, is KAGVTQTPRYLIKTRGQQVTLSCSPISGHRSVSWYQQTPGQGLQFLFEYFSETQRNKGNFPGRFSGRQFSNSRSEMNVSTLELGDSALYLCASSLAGTDPEQYFGPGTRLTVT.

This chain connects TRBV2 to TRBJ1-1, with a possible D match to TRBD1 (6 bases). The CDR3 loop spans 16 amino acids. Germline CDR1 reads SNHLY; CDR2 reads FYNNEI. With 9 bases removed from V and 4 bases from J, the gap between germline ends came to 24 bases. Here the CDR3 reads CARALLGGVGGTEAFF. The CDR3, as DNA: TGTGCCAGGGCCCTTTTGGGGGGCGTAGGTGGCACTGAAGCTTTCTTT.

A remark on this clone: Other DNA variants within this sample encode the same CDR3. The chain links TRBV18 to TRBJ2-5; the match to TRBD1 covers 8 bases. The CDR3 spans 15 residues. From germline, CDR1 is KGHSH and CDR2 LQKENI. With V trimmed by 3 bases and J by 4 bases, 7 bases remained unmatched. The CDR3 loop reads CASSPGGRGRETQYF. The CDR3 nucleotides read TGTGCCAGCTCACCTGGCGGCAGGGGGCGAGAGACCCAGTACTTC. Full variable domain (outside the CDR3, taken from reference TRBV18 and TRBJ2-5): NAGVMQNPRHLVRRRGQEARLRCSPMKGHSHVYWYRQLPEEGLKFMVYLQKENIIDESGMPKERFSAEFPKEGPSILRIQQVVRGDSAAYFCASSPGGRGRETQYFGPGTRLLVL.

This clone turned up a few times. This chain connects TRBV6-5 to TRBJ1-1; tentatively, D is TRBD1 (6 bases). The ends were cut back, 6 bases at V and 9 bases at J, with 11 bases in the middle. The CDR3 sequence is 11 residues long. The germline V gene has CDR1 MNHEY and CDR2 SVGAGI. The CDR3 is CASRQQGKAFF. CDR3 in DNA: TGTGCCAGCAGACAACAGGGTAAAGCTTTCTTT.

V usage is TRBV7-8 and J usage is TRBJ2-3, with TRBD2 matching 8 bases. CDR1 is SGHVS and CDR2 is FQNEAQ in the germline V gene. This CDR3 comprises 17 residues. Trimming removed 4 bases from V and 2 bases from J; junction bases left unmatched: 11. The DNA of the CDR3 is TGTGCCAGCAGCTCCCCGGGGGGGGGCCGAGTCACAGATACGCAGTATTTT. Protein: CASSSPGGGRVTDTQYF. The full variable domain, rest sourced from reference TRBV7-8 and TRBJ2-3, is GAGVSQSPRYKVAKRGQDVALRCDPISGHVSLFWYQQALGQGPEFLTYFQNEAQLDKSGLPSDRFFAERPEGSVSTLKIQRTQQEDSAVYLCASSSPGGGRVTDTQYFGPGTRLTVL.

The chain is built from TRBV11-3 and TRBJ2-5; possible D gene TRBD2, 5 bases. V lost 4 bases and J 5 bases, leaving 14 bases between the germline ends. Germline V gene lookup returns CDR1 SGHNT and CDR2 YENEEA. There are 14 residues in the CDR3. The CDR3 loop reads CASSSPPASETQYF. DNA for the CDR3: TGTGCCAGCAGCTCCCCCCCAGCTAGCGAGACCCAGTACTTC.

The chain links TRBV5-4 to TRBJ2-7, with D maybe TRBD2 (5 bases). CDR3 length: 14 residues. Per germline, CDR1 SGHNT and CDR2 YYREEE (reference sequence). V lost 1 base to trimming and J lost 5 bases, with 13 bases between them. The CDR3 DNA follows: TGTGCCAGCAGCTTGACCCGGGATCGGAACGAGCAGTACTTC. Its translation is CASSLTRDRNEQYF.

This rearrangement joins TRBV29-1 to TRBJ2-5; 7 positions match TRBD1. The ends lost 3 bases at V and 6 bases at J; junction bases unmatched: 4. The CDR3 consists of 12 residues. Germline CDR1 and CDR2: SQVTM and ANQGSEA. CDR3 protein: CSVEVQGKTQYF. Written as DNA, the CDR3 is TGCAGCGTTGAGGTACAGGGGAAGACCCAGTACTTC.

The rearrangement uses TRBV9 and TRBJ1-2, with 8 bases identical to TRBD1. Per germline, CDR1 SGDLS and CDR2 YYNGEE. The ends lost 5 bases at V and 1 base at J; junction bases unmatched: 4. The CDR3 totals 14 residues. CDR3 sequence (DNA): TGTGCCAGCAGGGGACAGGAAAATAACTATGGCTACACCTTC. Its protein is CASRGQENNYGYTF.

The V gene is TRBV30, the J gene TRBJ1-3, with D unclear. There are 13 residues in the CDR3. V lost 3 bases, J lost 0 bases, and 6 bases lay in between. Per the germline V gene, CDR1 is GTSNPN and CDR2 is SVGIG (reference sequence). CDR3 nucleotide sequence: TGTGCCTGGAGCGGCAACTCTGGAAACACCATATATTTT. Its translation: CAWSGNSGNTIYF.

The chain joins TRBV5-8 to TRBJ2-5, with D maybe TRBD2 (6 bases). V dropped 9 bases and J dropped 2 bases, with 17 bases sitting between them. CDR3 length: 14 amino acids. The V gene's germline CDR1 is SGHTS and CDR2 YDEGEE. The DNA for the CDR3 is TGTGCCACGCGGTTACTGAGCGGGCAAGAGACCCAGTACTTC. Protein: CATRLLSGQETQYF.

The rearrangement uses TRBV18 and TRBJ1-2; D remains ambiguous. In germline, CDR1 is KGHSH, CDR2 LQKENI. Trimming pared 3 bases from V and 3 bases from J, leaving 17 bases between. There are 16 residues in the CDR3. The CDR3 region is CASSPRNGELYYGYTF. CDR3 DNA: TGTGCCAGCTCACCGCGGAATGGGGAACTCTACTATGGCTACACCTTC.

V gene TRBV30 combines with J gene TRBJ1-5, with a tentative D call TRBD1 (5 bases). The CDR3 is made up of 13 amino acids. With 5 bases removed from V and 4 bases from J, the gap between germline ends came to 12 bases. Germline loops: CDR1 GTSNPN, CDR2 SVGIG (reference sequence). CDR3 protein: CAWDAGGNQPQHF. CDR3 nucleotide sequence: TGTGCCTGGGACGCGGGGGGGAATCAGCCCCAGCATTTT.

The CDR3 DNA reads TGCGCCAGCAGTTCTGAAGGACTAGTTAACACAGATACGCAGTATTTT. It translates to CASSSEGLVNTDTQYF. This chain joins TRBV5-1 and TRBJ2-3; 7 positions agree with TRBD2. The CDR3 spans 16 residues. Trimming took 5 bases from V and 2 from J; bases not matched to a gene: 11. The germline CDR1 and CDR2 sequences are SGHRS and YFSETQ.

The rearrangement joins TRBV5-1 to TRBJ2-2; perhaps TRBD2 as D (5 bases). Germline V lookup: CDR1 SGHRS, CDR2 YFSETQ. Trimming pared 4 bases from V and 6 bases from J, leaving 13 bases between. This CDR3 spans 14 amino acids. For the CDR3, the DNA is TGCGCCAGCAGCGCTGTAGGAGGAGCCGGGGAGCTGTTTTTT. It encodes CASSAVGGAGELFF.